This T cell receptor (beta chain) derives from a study of cytomegalovirus exposure and HLA in healthy donors. Findings and limits, study-wide: A prior analysis recorded that most TCR beta V segments were productive about 87% or about 30% of the time. Most CMV-associated TCR beta chains appeared HLA-restricted in a later analysis. Investigators reported fewer than 200 TCR beta chains as tied to cytomegalovirus.

Regarding this clone: Its target is unknown.

Primers included in the PCR were 60 Vbeta and 13 Jbeta primers. Assay: immunoSEQ multiplex PCR; the TCRdb copy retains only in-frame clones and omits some. The sample holds about 130,000 clones, more than 75% seen once. The clonotype comes from a man younger than 40 in good health and CMV-seropositive. The sequenced sample consisted of PBMCs.

The CDR3 protein is CSVTGQVNTEAFF. DNA of the CDR3: TGCAGCGTGACGGGACAGGTAAACACTGAAGCTTTCTTT. V gene TRBV29-1 combines with J gene TRBJ1-1; the match to TRBD1 covers 8 bases. The CDR3 loop spans 13 amino acids. The germline V gene encodes CDR1 SQVTM and CDR2 ANQGSEA. V dropped 6 bases and J dropped 2; count of bases not matched to a gene: 5. The full variable domain, its missing parts supplied by reference TRBV29-1 and TRBJ1-1, is SAVISQKPSRDICQRGTSLTIQCQVDSQVTMMFWYRQQPGQSLTLIATANQGSEATYESGFVIDKFPISRPNLTFSTLTVSNMSPEDSSIYLCSVTGQVNTEAFFGQGTRLTVV.